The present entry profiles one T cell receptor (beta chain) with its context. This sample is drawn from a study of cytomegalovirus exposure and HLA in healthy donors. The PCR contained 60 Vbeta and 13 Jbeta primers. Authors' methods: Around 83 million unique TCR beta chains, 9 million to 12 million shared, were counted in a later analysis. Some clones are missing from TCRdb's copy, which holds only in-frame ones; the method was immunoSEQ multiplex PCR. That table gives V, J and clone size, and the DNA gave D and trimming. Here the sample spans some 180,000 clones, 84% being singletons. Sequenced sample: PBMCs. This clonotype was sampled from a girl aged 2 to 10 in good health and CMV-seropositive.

CDR3 residues: CASSLSPGVGPQHF. CDR3 nucleotides: TGTGCCAGCAGCCTAAGTCCAGGGGTCGGGCCCCAGCATTTT. The chain combines TRBV2 with TRBJ1-5; maybe TRBD1 (6 bases). V lost 6 bases to trimming and J lost 9 bases, with 18 bases between them. Germline V lookup: CDR1 SNHLY, CDR2 FYNNEI. The CDR3 runs to 14 residues.